This T cell receptor (beta chain) derives from a study of human T cells and chemical hapten exposure. TCRdb itself ran the RACE reads through MiXCR, one entry per CDR3 protein. Here the sample spans about 160,000 distinct CDR3 sequences, approximately 30% being singletons. This clonotype was observed a few times. The time point is: patch test 3, about 24 weeks after DPC sensitization. Regarding treatment: therapeutic diphenylcyclopropenone sensitization with weekly scalp DPC. V was pared by 6 bases and J by 2 bases, with 6 bases of the junction left unmatched. CDR3 length: 13 residues. CDR1 is SQVTM and CDR2 is ANQGSEA in the germline V gene.

Here the sequenced sample was whole blood, taken in connection with sensitization to the hapten diphenylcyclopropenone (DPC). This TCR was recovered from a woman aged 18-29 years with alopecia areata. Some clones in this sample may be carry-over from other donors' samples. The chain joins TRBV29-1 to TRBJ2-7; 8 nucleotides align to TRBD2. This chain's CDR3 is CSVAGGDTYEQYF. The CDR3, as DNA: TGCAGCGTCGCCGGGGGGGACACCTACGAGCAGTACTTC.